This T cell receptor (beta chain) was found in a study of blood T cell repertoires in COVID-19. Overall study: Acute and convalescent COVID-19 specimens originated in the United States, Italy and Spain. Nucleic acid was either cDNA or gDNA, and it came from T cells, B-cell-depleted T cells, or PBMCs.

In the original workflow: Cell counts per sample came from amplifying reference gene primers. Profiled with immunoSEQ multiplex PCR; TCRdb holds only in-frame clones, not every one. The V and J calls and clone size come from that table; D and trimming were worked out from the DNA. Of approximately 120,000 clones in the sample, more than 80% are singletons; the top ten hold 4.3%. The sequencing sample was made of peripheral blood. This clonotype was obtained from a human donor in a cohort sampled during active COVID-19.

The CDR3 DNA sequence: TGCGCCAGCAGTCCCCGGACGACGGGGACTGAAGCTTTCTTT. It codes for CASSPRTTGTEAFF. The V call is TRBV5-1, the J call TRBJ1-1, with unresolved D. The CDR3 sequence is 14 residues long. V was pared by 5 bases and J by 5 bases, with 16 bases between. From germline, CDR1 is SGHRS and CDR2 YFSETQ.